This T cell receptor beta chain was identified in a study of blood T cells in healthy people across ages. Broader study findings: Donor CMV status, an unknown factor, possibly confounded changes in expanded clonotypes. Versus aged donors, long-lived donors had higher diversity and more naive CD4+ cells.

Remarks on this clonotype: The antigen is undetermined.

Primed by a sample-barcoded 5' primer and a J-beta primer mix, a second PCR proceeded for roughly 6 to 12 cycles. One entry per CDR3 protein, called by TCRdb with MiXCR from the 5' RACE reads. The sample yields around 1,700,000 distinct CDR3 sequences, roughly 27% seen once. The trim removed 2 bases at V and 4 bases at J, leaving 4 bases unmatched. This CDR3 is 15 amino acids long. Germline values: CDR1 MNHNY, CDR2 SVGAGI (reference sequence). The chain joins TRBV6-6 to TRBJ2-1; 8 bases fit TRBD2. This receptor was taken from a woman aged 25 to 39 in good health. Sequencing used blood. CDR3 nucleotides: TGTGCCAGCAGTTACCGCGAGCGGGGGTACAATGAGCAGTTCTTC. It translates to CASSYRERGYNEQFF.